The 10 T cell receptor beta chains listed next were all sequenced from one sample in a study of T cells in Graves' hyperthyroidism and ophthalmopathy. RNA transcripts served as the template for amplifying TCR beta CDR3 regions. RT-PCR in the first round (using the HTBI primer set) targeted the TCR CDR3. One entry per CDR3 protein results from TCRdb running MiXCR on the multiplex PCR reads. Here the sample spans approximately 400,000 distinct CDR3 sequences, more than 15% being singletons. The sequenced sample consisted of blood. Source of these receptors: a woman under 30 with Graves' hyperthyroidism.

This clonotype has ten or more counts. The chain couples TRBV6-6 to TRBJ1-1, with D uncertain. This CDR3 has 16 residues. CDR1 and CDR2 (germline): MNHNY, SVGAGI (reference sequence). V lost 1 base and J 1 base, leaving 13 bases between the germline ends. CDR3 loop: CASSYYRVIQNTEAFF. CDR3 sequence (DNA): TGTGCCAGCAGTTACTACCGTGTGATCCAGAACACTGAAGCTTTCTTT.

The V gene is TRBV4-1, the J gene TRBJ2-3; D may be TRBD1 or TRBD2 (6 bases each). There are 16 residues in the CDR3. The V end lost 4 bases, the J end lost 6 bases, and 20 bases lay between the germline ends. CDR1 MGHRA and CDR2 YSYEKL come from the germline V gene. The CDR3 sequence: CASSLTRRGWLDTQYF. The CDR3 DNA reads as TGCGCCAGCAGCCTCACTAGGAGGGGGTGGTTGGATACGCAGTATTTT.

This clonotype was observed at least ten times. The chain carries TRBV6-1 and TRBJ1-1, with 8 bases fitting TRBD1. The CDR3 extends over 16 amino acids. The germline CDR1 and CDR2 sequences are MNHNS and SASEGT. Trimming at V came to 7 bases and at J to 1 base, leaving 11 bases not matched to a gene. The CDR3 protein is CASTPVRGHANTEAFF. Here the CDR3 DNA reads TGTGCCAGCACCCCCGTCAGGGGGCATGCGAACACTGAAGCTTTCTTT.

This chain joins TRBV6-1 and TRBJ2-1; 7 nucleotides agree with TRBD2. This CDR3 comprises 18 residues. The V and J ends lost 4 bases and 0 bases, in that order; junction bases with no gene match: 12. From germline, CDR1 is MNHNS and CDR2 SASEGT. For the CDR3, the DNA is TGTGCCAGCAGTGGGGGGGGAGCCGGGGAAAGCTCCTACAATGAGCAGTTCTTC. Protein product: CASSGGGAGESSYNEQFF.

This clonotype was counted ten times or more. This chain links TRBV28 with TRBJ1-4; D gene ambiguous. V lost 6 bases, J lost 0 bases, and 23 bases lay in between. Per germline, CDR1 MDHEN and CDR2 SYDVKM. This CDR3 has 19 amino acids. CDR3 in DNA: TGTGCCAGCAGCCACGGAGGGTATCGCTTCCTAGCAACTAATGAAAAACTGTTTTTT. It translates to CASSHGGYRFLATNEKLFF.

This clonotype was recorded at least ten times. The chain uses TRBV11-2 and TRBJ2-5; D perhaps matches TRBD2 (5 bases). V dropped 3 bases and J dropped 2 bases, with 10 bases sitting between them. The length of the CDR3 is 14 residues. Germline V gives CDR1 SGHAT, CDR2 FQNNGV. CDR3 bases: TGTGCCAGCAGCTTTCAGAGACTACAAGAGACCCAGTACTTC. Translating it yields CASSFQRLQETQYF.

This clonotype was counted ten times or more. The DNA for the CDR3 is TGTGCCAGCGGAATTAGCGGCCTCACAGATACGCAGTATTTT. It codes for CASGISGLTDTQYF. The chain combines TRBV28 with TRBJ2-3; D is perhaps TRBD2 (6 bases). Between the trimmed V and J ends, which lost 8 bases and 2 bases, there was a span of 14 bases. The V gene's germline CDR1 is MDHEN and CDR2 SYDVKM. The CDR3 covers 14 residues.

This clonotype was recorded many times. The chain has TRBV5-1 and TRBJ2-4; D gene uncertain. V lost 4 bases and J lost 0, with 11 bases in between. There are 15 residues in the CDR3. Germline V lookup: CDR1 SGHRS, CDR2 YFSETQ. In DNA, the CDR3 is TGCGCCAGCAGCGACGACTTGATAGCCAAAAACATTCAGTACTTC. It yields the protein CASSDDLIAKNIQYF.

The chain recombines TRBV5-6 with TRBJ2-2; TRBD2 agrees at 9 bases. CDR3 length equals 15 residues. Losses at the gene ends were 0 bases for V and 6 bases for J; bases not matched to a gene: 3. Germline values: CDR1 SGHDT, CDR2 YYEEEE. The CDR3 loop reads CASSLVQREAGELFF. Here the CDR3 DNA reads TGTGCCAGCAGCTTGGTCCAGCGGGAGGCCGGGGAGCTGTTTTTT.

The chain joins TRBV7-3 to TRBJ2-3, with D perhaps TRBD2 (7 bases). The V and J ends lost 5 bases and 4 bases respectively, with 25 bases between them. Germline loops: CDR1 SGHTA, CDR2 FQGTGA. The CDR3 consists of 18 residues. The CDR3 bases are TGTGCCAGCAGCCTAGGGGGGGACATACCGCCATATGCAGATACGCAGTATTTT. Translated: CASSLGGDIPPYADTQYF.